This T cell receptor beta chain is drawn from a study of CD8+ T cells in alopecia areata. On the study more broadly: Twice daily, treated patients received 5 to 10 mg of oral tofacitinib. Study-wide results and caveats: Tofacitinib produced a significant decrease in scalp clonality and in expanded CD8+ clones among the top 100. Greater clonality was observed in lesional scalp samples, especially alopecia totalis/universalis, versus normal scalp.

The treatment is: oral pan-JAK inhibitor, 5-10 mg twice daily. Once RNA had been extracted, it was reverse transcribed into cDNA to act as the sequencing template. Measured with immunoSEQ multiplex PCR; TCRdb has only the in-frame clones, and not every one. The sample records about 190,000 clones, 55% to 70% being singletons. The CDR3 has 14 residues. V was clipped by 6 bases and J by 0 bases, with 13 bases between them. Germline V gene lookup returns CDR1 SQVTM and CDR2 ANQGSEA. Regarding this clone: Its specificity is unknown.

This sample comprised CD4+ T cells sorted from blood, obtained at week 4, from a patient treated with tofacitinib. The chain recombines TRBV29-1 with TRBJ2-3; D possibly corresponds to TRBD1 (6 bases). The origin of this receptor is a human donor with alopecia areata. This chain's CDR3 is CSVQSQGSTDTQYF. Written as DNA, the CDR3 is TGCAGCGTCCAATCCCAGGGGAGCACAGATACGCAGTATTTT.